These 16 T cell receptor beta chains were all obtained from the same sample, sequenced in a study of shared clonotypes between healthy human individuals. Using immunoSEQ multiplex PCR, the repertoire was profiled, and TCRdb retains in-frame clones only, with some absent. This table holds about 2 million clones, roughly 94% found once. As defined, naive CD8 cells were CD45RO-negative and positively selected for CCR7, with terminally differentiated effector memory CD45RA+ cells excluded. The sample was naive CD8+ T cells sorted from blood. These receptors came from a man between 18 and 35 years old in good health.

The CDR3 nucleotides are TGTGCCAGCAGCTTAGACAGGGAAGGGTTGAACACTGAAGCTTTCTTT. Translation gives CASSLDREGLNTEAFF. The chain combines TRBV11-2 with TRBJ1-1, with D possibly being TRBD1 (5 bases). Trimming left V 0 bases short and J 0 bases short, with 11 bases between. This CDR3 region has 16 residues. CDR1 and CDR2 from the germline V gene are SGHAT and FQNNGV. Full variable domain (outside the CDR3, taken from reference TRBV11-2 and TRBJ1-1): EAGVAQSPRYKIIEKRQSVAFWCNPISGHATLYWYQQILGQGPKLLIQFQNNGVVDDSQLPKDRFSAERLKGVDSTLKIQPAKLEDSAVYLCASSLDREGLNTEAFFGQGTRLTVV.

This rearrangement joins TRBV6-6 to TRBJ2-3; D possibly corresponds to TRBD2 (5 bases). Looked up from germline, CDR1 is MNHNY and CDR2 is SVGAGI (reference sequence). V was shortened by 6 bases and J by 4 bases, with 17 bases between the two germline ends. The CDR3 spans 15 residues. CDR3 sequence reads: CASRAGSGEADTQYF. The CDR3, as DNA: TGTGCCAGCAGGGCCGGCAGCGGCGAGGCAGATACGCAGTATTTT.

This chain links TRBV12-5 with TRBJ2-1; either TRBD1 or TRBD2 may fit D (5 bases each). CDR1 and CDR2 (germline): LGHNT, FRNRAP. The CDR3 runs 12 residues. V dropped 9 bases and J dropped 3 bases, with 9 bases sitting between them. CDR3 amino acids: CASLGGYNEQFF. CDR3 coding DNA: TGTGCTAGCCTTGGGGGCTACAATGAGCAGTTCTTC.

In nucleotides, the CDR3 is TGTGCCAGCACCCTAAGCGCAGGGGCCTACGAGCAGTACTTC. Its protein product is CASTLSAGAYEQYF. This chain uses TRBV28 with TRBJ2-7; D possibly corresponds to TRBD1 (6 bases). Trimming stripped 7 bases from V and 2 bases from J, with 15 bases between. This CDR3 has 14 amino acids. The germline V gene has CDR1 MDHEN and CDR2 SYDVKM. Drawing the rest from reference TRBV28 and TRBJ2-7, the complete variable domain is DVKVTQSSRYLVKRTGEKVFLECVQDMDHENMFWYRQDPGLGLRLIYFSYDVKMKEKGDIPEGYSVSREKKERFSLILESASTNQTSMYLCASTLSAGAYEQYFGPGTRLTVT.

This chain joins TRBV11-2 and TRBJ1-3; D gene unclear. This CDR3 contains 15 residues. The V gene lost 5 bases and the J gene lost 0 bases, with 11 bases spanning the gap. The germline gives CDR1 SGHAT, CDR2 FQNNGV. The CDR3 protein is CASSMDGSSGNTIYF. The DNA of the CDR3 is TGTGCCAGCAGCATGGATGGGTCCTCTGGAAACACCATATATTTT.

The genes are TRBV28 and TRBJ2-3, with unresolved D. V shed 2 bases and J shed 6 bases, with 9 bases lying between them. The germline gives CDR1 MDHEN, CDR2 SYDVKM. The CDR3 has 13 amino acids. DNA of the CDR3: TGTGCCAGCAGTTTAACTGTGACTGATACGCAGTATTTT. This codes for CASSLTVTDTQYF.

The chain carries TRBV7-8 and TRBJ2-1, with a tentative D call TRBD2 (6 bases). Trimming took 5 bases from V and 9 from J, leaving 11 bases between them. The V gene's germline CDR1 is SGHVS and CDR2 FQNEAQ. The CDR3 totals 12 residues. The CDR3 DNA reads TGTGCCAGCAGCGGGGCTAGCGCTGAGCAGTTCTTC. It translates to CASSGASAEQFF.

This clone showed up just once. The chain has TRBV5-6 and TRBJ2-7; possibly TRBD1 or TRBD2 for D (5 bases each). Germline V gene sequence: CDR1 SGHDT, CDR2 YYEEEE. V gave up 4 bases and J gave up 2 bases, with 13 bases separating them. The CDR3 is 14 amino acids. The CDR3: CASSPGPPPYEQYF. CDR3 coding DNA: TGTGCCAGCAGCCCGGGACCACCTCCCTACGAGCAGTACTTC.

The rearrangement uses TRBV6-1 and TRBJ1-5; 9 bases are a match to TRBD1. The V gene's germline CDR1 is MNHNS and CDR2 SASEGT. CDR3 size: 13 residues. Losses at the gene ends were 8 bases for V and 4 bases for J; bases not matched to a gene: 3. The CDR3 here is CASEDRGNQPQHF. In nucleotides, the CDR3 is TGTGCCAGCGAGGACAGGGGTAATCAGCCCCAGCATTTT.

This sequence joins TRBV15 and TRBJ2-7; 9 bases match TRBD1. V was clipped by 4 bases and J by 6 bases; unmatched bases: 10. The CDR3 length is 15 residues. CDR1 is LNHNV and CDR2 is YYDKDF in the germline V gene (reference sequence). The CDR3 DNA reads TGTGCCACCAGCACCTCGGTCGGGACAGGGTTCGAGCAGTACTTC. It specifies CATSTSVGTGFEQYF.

The V gene is TRBV27, the J gene TRBJ2-7; 15 bases match TRBD2. The J segment lost 5 bases and the V segment lost 10 bases, leaving 15 bases of the junction unmatched. CDR1 and CDR2 from the germline V gene are MNHEY and SMNVEV (reference sequence). The CDR3 consists of 17 residues. Here the CDR3 DNA reads TGTGCCACCAGGGAGGGAGGACTAGCGGGAGGGTTCGACGAGCAGTACTTC. The encoded protein is CATREGGLAGGFDEQYF.

The V call is TRBV6-1, the J call TRBJ1-5; D not resolved. This CDR3 region has 13 residues. Germline assignment: CDR1 MNHNS and CDR2 SASEGT. V lost 2 bases to trimming and J lost 7 bases, with 9 bases between them. The CDR3 spells CASSESGGQPQHF. Here the CDR3 DNA reads TGTGCCAGCAGTGAAAGCGGTGGGCAGCCCCAGCATTTT.

The gene calls are TRBV27 and TRBJ2-3; D may be TRBD1 or TRBD2 (7 bases each). V lost 5 bases and J 6 bases, leaving 18 bases between the germline ends. The germline V gene encodes CDR1 MNHEY and CDR2 SMNVEV (reference sequence). The CDR3 runs 15 residues. The CDR3, as DNA: TGTGCCAGCAGTCCTCCAGGGGGGGCGGCGGATACGCAGTATTTT. Its translation is CASSPPGGAADTQYF.

This clone was counted a single time. The rearrangement links TRBV7-9 to TRBJ1-4; perhaps TRBD1 as D (6 bases). CDR3 size: 17 residues. V was cut by 3 bases and J by 4 bases, with 18 bases left in between. Germline CDR1 reads SEHNR; CDR2 reads FQNEAQ (reference sequence). DNA for the CDR3: TGTGCCAGCAGCTTCCCCATTGGACAGCCCGATAATGAAAAACTGTTTTTT. Translating it yields CASSFPIGQPDNEKLFF.

The chain is built from TRBV27 and TRBJ2-7; TRBD1 might be the D (6 bases). The CDR3 totals 14 residues. Trimming removed 2 bases from V and 2 bases from J, with 10 bases in between. Germline CDR1 is MNHEY and CDR2 is SMNVEV (reference sequence). The DNA for the CDR3 is TGTGCCAGCAGTTTAAAGGGGGTTGCCTACGAGCAGTACTTC. It codes for CASSLKGVAYEQYF.

The V and J genes are TRBV28 and TRBJ2-5, with a tentative D call TRBD2 (6 bases). Germline-derived CDR1 and CDR2 are MDHEN and SYDVKM. CDR3 length: 14 residues. V was trimmed by 7 bases and J by 1 base, leaving 13 bases between them. The chain's CDR3 is CASTSGLLQETQYF. CDR3 nucleotides: TGTGCCAGCACCTCCGGACTACTCCAAGAGACCCAGTACTTC.